This record concerns one T cell receptor beta chain sequence. Its specificity is unknown. Trimming shortened V by 0 bases and J by 6 bases, and 5 bases separated the two germline ends. This CDR3 region has 13 residues. Germline CDR1 and CDR2: LGHNA and YSLEER. The sample is drawn from a study of cytomegalovirus exposure and HLA in healthy donors. The assay was immunoSEQ multiplex PCR, and TCRdb's table has in-frame clones only and misses some. The table lists under 150,000 clones, 80% to 90% of them singletons, with 7.5% to 8.5% in the top ten. Study-wide findings and caveats: The listing of about 150 TCR beta chains classed them as cytomegalovirus-associated. Cytomegalovirus status was reportedly diagnosed by the classifier with high sensitivity and specificity.

The rearrangement uses TRBV4-3 and TRBJ2-2; possible D gene TRBD2, 5 bases. Sequenced: PBMCs. The sequence was obtained from a woman aged 18-29 years in good health and CMV-seropositive. The CDR3 DNA reads TGCGCCAGCAGCCAAGATAGCGCCGGGGAGCTGTTTTTT. This translates into CASSQDSAGELFF.